The clone carrying this TCR beta chain was seen more than once but under ten times. As yet, its antigen is unknown. The record originates from a study of T-cell memory formation after mild COVID-19. Study results and caveats: The study found contracting CD4+ clones mainly in CM and EM and contracting CD8+ clones in EMRA.

A single record per CDR3 protein comes from TCRdb applying MiXCR to the 5' RACE reads. The sample contains around 300,000 distinct CDR3 sequences, roughly 18% of which appear only once. The CDR3 is 14 amino acids. The germline V gene encodes CDR1 MNHEY and CDR2 SVGAGI. V was shortened by 2 bases and J by 6 bases, with 10 bases between the two germline ends. This receptor was taken from a man between 18 and 29 years old who had mild COVID-19 (a few samples of this study predate the infection). Cell type and time point are not known. Material for sequencing was PBMCs or a T cell subset sorted from them (not recorded which). This chain joins TRBV6-5 and TRBJ1-4; weak D call: TRBD1 (5 bases). The CDR3 sequence: CASSYGGADEKLFF. DNA for the CDR3: TGTGCCAGCAGTTACGGGGGTGCGGATGAAAAACTGTTTTTT.